This entry lists 26 T cell receptor beta chains sequenced from one sample in a study of T cell responses to AZD1222 COVID-19 vaccine. Sequencing used immunoSEQ multiplex PCR; TCRdb keeps in-frame clones, though not all of them. The sample includes 100,000 to 150,000 clones, about nine tenths of them seen just once. Sequenced here: peripheral blood, sampled 28 days after the second AZD1222 dose. The source of these receptors is an adult who received the AZD1222 COVID-19 vaccine.

The chain combines TRBV5-1 with TRBJ1-4; 8 bases match TRBD1. This CDR3 has 15 residues. The J segment lost 6 bases and the V segment lost 4 bases, leaving 8 bases of the junction unmatched. The V gene's germline CDR1 is SGHRS and CDR2 YFSETQ. This chain's CDR3 is CASSPLTGVDEKLFF. As DNA, the CDR3 is TGCGCCAGCAGCCCCCTGACAGGGGTGGATGAAAAACTGTTTTTT.

There are a few counts of this clone. The rearrangement links TRBV7-3 to TRBJ2-2; TRBD2 aligns across 7 bases. V lost 3 bases, J lost 0 bases, and 7 bases stayed unmatched. The CDR3 loop spans 17 amino acids. Germline lookup yields CDR1 SGHTA and CDR2 FQGTGA. This CDR3 is CASSFHPGGTNTGELFF. CDR3 DNA: TGTGCCAGCAGCTTTCACCCCGGGGGGACGAACACCGGGGAGCTGTTTTTT.

The chain's CDR3 is CTSSQGEMTGAGSYEQYF. The CDR3 bases are TGCACCAGCAGCCAAGGTGAAATGACAGGGGCGGGATCCTACGAGCAGTACTTC. The gene calls are TRBV1 and TRBJ2-7; the tabulated D call, TRBD1, remains unverified against the DNA. TRBV1 is flagged as a pseudogene. CDR3 size: 18 residues.

The chain employs TRBV5-4 and TRBJ1-3; the D gene is possibly TRBD1 (5 bases). The V and J ends lost 0 bases and 0 bases respectively, with 7 bases between them. The CDR3 consists of 15 residues. Germline values: CDR1 SGHNT, CDR2 YYREEE (reference sequence). CDR3 coding DNA: TGTGCCAGCAGCTTGGGACAGAACTCTGGAAACACCATATATTTT. Translating gives CASSLGQNSGNTIYF.

J is TRBJ2-7 and V is TRBV5-1; no definite D call. The V end lost 3 bases, the J end lost 0 bases, and 7 bases lay between the germline ends. The CDR3 has 13 residues. The germline gives CDR1 SGHRS, CDR2 YFSETQ. In DNA form, the CDR3 reads TGCGCCAGCAGCTCGGGTAACTCCTACGAGCAGTACTTC. The encoded protein is CASSSGNSYEQYF.

This clone was counted a single time. CDR3 sequence (DNA): TGCGCCAGCAGCTTGGCCAAGGGAGTTGGAGATTACACCTTC. Translated: CASSLAKGVGDYTF. The V gene is TRBV5-1, the J gene TRBJ1-2, with no clear D. The CDR3 length is 14 residues. V lost 0 bases, J lost 11 bases, and 17 bases lay in between. Germline V lookup: CDR1 SGHRS, CDR2 YFSETQ.

The rearrangement links TRBV29-1 to TRBJ2-3; the D is unclear. Germline V CDR1 and CDR2: SQVTM, ANQGSEA. Between the trimmed V and J ends, which lost 4 bases and 9 bases, there was a span of 14 bases. This CDR3 is 12 amino acids long. The CDR3 is CSVGWAQSTQYF. In DNA, the CDR3 is TGCAGCGTTGGCTGGGCCCAATCCACGCAGTATTTT.

V gene TRBV5-6 combines with J gene TRBJ2-6, with D possibly TRBD1 on 5 matching bases. The CDR3 extends over 15 amino acids. Trimming cost V 5 bases and J 4 bases, with 13 bases left between them. CDR1 is SGHDT, CDR2 YYEEEE, per germline. This CDR3 reads CASSTPGSGANVLTF. CDR3 nucleotides: TGTGCCAGCAGTACTCCAGGGTCAGGGGCCAACGTCCTGACTTTC. The full variable domain, with the rest looked up from reference TRBV5-6 and TRBJ2-6, is DAGVTQSPTHLIKTRGQQVTLRCSPKSGHDTVSWYQQALGQGPQFIFQYYEEEERQRGNFPDRFSGHQFPNYSSELNVNALLLGDSALYLCASSTPGSGANVLTFGAGSRLTVL.

This clone came up once. The rearrangement uses TRBV6-1 and TRBJ1-1; D is uncertain. V shed 3 bases and J shed 11 bases, with 19 bases lying between them. The V gene's germline CDR1 is MNHNS and CDR2 SASEGT. The CDR3 is 14 residues long. CDR3 coding DNA: TGTGCCAGCAGTGATTGGCGCACAACAGACGCGGCTTTCTTT. Protein product: CASSDWRTTDAAFF.

The chain has TRBV27 and TRBJ1-1; D uncertain. The CDR3 length is 13 residues. Deletions cut 8 bases from V and 7 bases from J, with 17 bases between. Germline V gene sequence: CDR1 MNHEY, CDR2 SMNVEV (reference sequence). The CDR3, as DNA: TGTGCCAGCCAGAAGCTTCGTCAACTTGAAGCTTTCTTT. Amino acids: CASQKLRQLEAFF.

V gene TRBV19 combines with J gene TRBJ2-1; D not certain. The CDR3 has 12 residues. V shed 3 bases and J shed 8 bases, with 8 bases lying between them. The V gene's germline CDR1 is LNHDA and CDR2 SQIVND (reference sequence). The CDR3 loop reads CASSIDGDEQFF. The CDR3 DNA reads as TGTGCCAGTAGTATTGATGGAGATGAGCAGTTCTTC.

The chain joins TRBV24-1 to TRBJ1-3; D is unresolved. Trimming took off 4 bases at V and 0 bases at J, with 0 bases between the two ends. The CDR3 contains 12 residues. Germline V gene sequence: CDR1 KGHDR, CDR2 SFDVKD. This CDR3 is CATSDSGNTIYF. In DNA, the CDR3 is TGTGCCACCAGTGACTCTGGAAACACCATATATTTT.

This chain connects TRBV7-9 to TRBJ1-1, with TRBD1 matching over 8 bases. V shed 5 bases and J 3 bases; nucleotides not matched to a gene: 5. The CDR3 contains 14 residues. The germline V gene has CDR1 SEHNR and CDR2 FQNEAQ (reference sequence). This CDR3 is CASSLGQGYTEAFF. The CDR3 bases are TGTGCCAGCAGCCTCGGACAGGGCTACACTGAAGCTTTCTTT. Full variable domain (remainder filled in from reference TRBV7-9 and TRBJ1-1): DTGVSQNPRHKITKRGQNVTFRCDPISEHNRLYWYRQTLGQGPEFLTYFQNEAQLEKSRLLSDRFSAERPKGSFSTLEIQRTEQGDSAMYLCASSLGQGYTEAFFGQGTRLTVV.

V and J are TRBV4-2 and TRBJ2-5, with TRBD2 matching 8 bases. Looked up from germline, CDR1 is LGHNA and CDR2 is YNFKEQ. The V segment lost 1 base and the J segment 3 bases; nucleotides outside the gene matches: 7. The CDR3 is 16 residues long. The CDR3 here is CASSQVGRGAEETQYF. CDR3 nucleotides: TGTGCCAGCAGCCAAGTCGGGAGGGGCGCGGAAGAGACCCAGTACTTC.

V usage is TRBV29-1 and J usage is TRBJ2-5, with 8 positions matching TRBD2. This CDR3 region has 15 residues. V lost 7 bases and J lost 5; bases outside the gene matches: 15. Looked up from germline, CDR1 is SQVTM and CDR2 is ANQGSEA. CDR3 sequence (DNA): TGCAGCGCACAAGTATCGGGAGGGCCGGGGGAGACCCAGTACTTC. This encodes CSAQVSGGPGETQYF.

This chain uses TRBV6-5 with TRBJ1-2; 8 nucleotides match TRBD1. Trimming took 6 bases from V and 6 from J; bases not matched to a gene: 9. CDR1 is MNHEY, CDR2 SVGAGI, per germline. The CDR3 totals 14 residues. DNA of the CDR3: TGTGCCAGCAGGTCCAGGGGGCGAAGTAATGGCTACACCTTC. This translates into CASRSRGRSNGYTF.

The table lists this clone with a few counts. This rearrangement joins TRBV25-1 to TRBJ2-3, with D tentatively TRBD1 or TRBD2 (5 bases each). CDR1 is MGHDK and CDR2 is SYGVNS in the germline V gene. CDR3 size: 15 residues. V lost 6 bases, J lost 2 bases, and 15 bases lay in between. As DNA, the CDR3 is TGTGCCAGCAGCTTGGGACCGACGAACACAGATACGCAGTATTTT. This encodes CASSLGPTNTDTQYF.

This chain connects TRBV2 to TRBJ1-1, with D possibly matching TRBD1 (5 bases). V was trimmed by 3 bases and J by 11 bases, leaving 10 bases between them. Germline V gene data show CDR1 as SNHLY and CDR2 as FYNNEI. The CDR3 runs 11 residues. The CDR3 DNA is TGTGCCAGCAGTGAGGGGCCAAGGGCTTTCTTT. Translating gives CASSEGPRAFF.

The V and J genes are TRBV6-5 and TRBJ2-7; 8 bases match TRBD2. The CDR3 is 15 amino acids. Germline CDR1 and CDR2: MNHEY and SVGAGI. Unmatched junction bases numbered 4, after V lost 3 bases and J lost 0 bases. CDR3 loop: CASSYLTSGSYEQYF. CDR3 DNA sequence: TGTGCCAGCAGTTATTTAACTAGCGGCTCCTACGAGCAGTACTTC.

This clone occurred once. The genes are TRBV19 and TRBJ1-2; no clear D. With 6 bases removed from V and 2 bases from J, the gap between germline ends came to 13 bases. The CDR3 runs 14 residues. CDR1 is LNHDA, CDR2 SQIVND, per germline (reference sequence). The DNA of the CDR3 is TGTGCCAGTAGCACACCGGGAATCAACTATGGCTACACCTTC. Translating it yields CASSTPGINYGYTF.

CDR3 coding DNA: TGCGCCAGCAGCGAAACAGGGTCGCCCCAGCATTTT. Protein sequence: CASSETGSPQHF. The J gene is TRBJ1-5, the V gene TRBV5-1, with D perhaps matching TRBD1 (6 bases). This CDR3 contains 12 residues. Trimming shortened V by 4 bases and J by 9 bases, and 11 bases separated the two germline ends. Germline V gene sequence: CDR1 SGHRS, CDR2 YFSETQ.

The rearrangement joins TRBV9 to TRBJ1-4; D remains ambiguous. The V end lost 0 bases, the J end lost 4 bases, and 10 bases lay between the germline ends. The CDR3 has 15 amino acids. Germline CDR1 is SGDLS and CDR2 is YYNGEE. The CDR3 region is CASSVAGGLNEKLFF. DNA for the CDR3: TGTGCCAGCAGCGTAGCGGGAGGGCTTAATGAAAAACTGTTTTTT.

The V call is TRBV30, the J call TRBJ1-1, with D uncertain. This CDR3 has 10 residues. CDR1 and CDR2 from the germline V gene are GTSNPN and SVGIG (reference sequence). Trimming cost V 5 bases and J 1 base, with 2 bases left between them. CDR3 protein: CAWSNTEAFF. The CDR3, as DNA: TGTGCCTGGTCGAACACTGAAGCTTTCTTT.

This clone has a single count. This chain links TRBV18 with TRBJ2-1; D unclear. Trimming took 1 base from V and 7 from J, leaving 8 bases between them. This CDR3 spans 13 amino acids. Germline lookup yields CDR1 KGHSH and CDR2 LQKENI. CDR3 sequence (DNA): TGTGCCAGCTCACCACATCCTGGAAATGAGCAGTTCTTC. Protein: CASSPHPGNEQFF.

The chain links TRBV18 to TRBJ2-2; D may be TRBD1 (6 bases). This CDR3 region has 15 residues. V shed 6 bases and J shed 0 bases, with 11 bases lying between them. Germline V gene lookup returns CDR1 KGHSH and CDR2 LQKENI. The CDR3: CASSLDSPNTGELFF. The DNA of the CDR3 is TGTGCCAGCTCGCTGGACAGTCCGAACACCGGGGAGCTGTTTTTT.

The chain is built from TRBV6-2 or TRBV6-3 and TRBJ1-1, with 9 bases that match TRBD1. The length of the CDR3 is 14 residues. Germline loops: CDR1 MNHEY, CDR2 SVGEGT. The V gene end was trimmed by 5 bases and the J gene end by 1 base; junction bases not matched to a gene: 2. The CDR3 loop is CASSRTGANTEAFF. The CDR3 DNA reads TGTGCCAGCAGTCGGACAGGGGCGAACACTGAAGCTTTCTTT.